The clone carrying this T cell receptor beta chain was counted ten times or more. Antigen unknown. This entry is derived from a study of T cells in Graves' hyperthyroidism and ophthalmopathy. Study information: Initial diagnosis, before any treatment, was when peripheral blood was collected.

Study-level results: Within blood appeared most thyroid clonotypes that had expanded above 0.001.

Using RNA transcripts as the source, TCR beta CDR3 regions were amplified. During a first-round RT-PCR of the TCR CDR3, the HTBI primer set was used. TCRdb reprocessed the multiplex PCR reads via MiXCR and lists one record per CDR3 protein. The repertoire has nearly 600,000 distinct CDR3 sequences, approximately 15% of them found once; the top ten carry roughly 7%. The CDR3 contains 13 residues. Germline V lookup: CDR1 GTSNPN, CDR2 SVGIG (reference sequence). V was trimmed by 2 bases and J by 7 bases, leaving 11 bases between them. The chain carries TRBV30 and TRBJ1-4; no definite D call. This clonotype was sampled from a woman younger than 30 with Graves' ophthalmopathy. Sequencing was performed on blood. The CDR3 protein is CAWSKGDGEKLFF. The CDR3 DNA is TGTGCCTGGAGTAAAGGTGATGGTGAAAAACTGTTTTTT.